The entry below gives a single TCR beta chain sequence along with its context. The antigen remains undetermined. This sample was taken from a study of vaccination and CD4 T cells after COVID-19. Study conclusions and caveats: Vaccine-specific clones numbering 304 of 307 showed spike mono-reactivity in convalescent patients. In convalescent patients, a median roughly 86% of post-vaccine SARS-CoV-2-reactive clones appeared only after vaccination.

Regarding treatment: roughly 10-day PBMC culture with coronavirus spike peptide pools or control peptides (ViraFEST assay). TCR sequencing followed the expansion of antigen-specific T cells with peptide pools in ViraFEST. Trimming took off 7 bases at V and 7 bases at J, with 10 bases between the two ends. The CDR3 consists of 12 residues. Germline assignment: CDR1 SEHNR and CDR2 FQNEAQ (reference sequence). Cultured CD4+ T cell DNA underwent sequencing with the Oncomine TCR Beta short-read assay. MiXCR, run by TCRdb on the PCR reads, gives a single entry per CDR3 protein. The data contain approximately 21,000 distinct CDR3 sequences, 26% of them singletons.

V usage is TRBV7-9 and J usage is TRBJ2-2; D unresolved. The sequence derives from a human donor with COVID-19. The sequenced sample was cultured CD4+ T cells from blood. CDR3 residues: CASTLLSGELFF. In DNA, the CDR3 is TGTGCCAGCACCCTACTCAGCGGGGAGCTGTTTTTT. The entire variable domain, with the rest obtained from reference TRBV7-9 and TRBJ2-2, is as follows: DTGVSQNPRHKITKRGQNVTFRCDPISEHNRLYWYRQTLGQGPEFLTYFQNEAQLEKSRLLSDRFSAERPKGSFSTLEIQRTEQGDSAMYLCASTLLSGELFFGEGSRLTVL.